The T cell receptor beta chain under discussion was sequenced for a study of cytomegalovirus exposure and HLA in healthy donors. Comment on this clone: No antigen is known for it.

The study, taken as a whole, reports: The HLA-A and HLA-B alleles of most subjects were reportedly predicted accurately from TCR beta sequences. There were reportedly fewer N-insertions in an Asian-associated ancestry cluster than the roughly 700-donor mean, in a later analysis. Rarity marked most TCR sequences, yet some public TCRs occurred in many donors.

CDR1 SGHRS and CDR2 YFSETQ come from the germline V gene. There are 15 residues in the CDR3. The V segment lost 6 bases and the J segment 5 bases; nucleotides outside the gene matches: 13. PCR amplification relied on 60 Vbeta primers (plus 13 Jbeta primers). The assay was immunoSEQ multiplex PCR, and TCRdb's table has in-frame clones only and misses some. The sample includes about 160,000 clones, nearly 80% seen only once; the top ten take roughly 10%. The sample comprised PBMCs. The gene calls are TRBV5-1 and TRBJ2-7; TRBD1 matches at 8 bases. This TCR came from a man younger than 30 in good health and CMV-seropositive. In DNA form, the CDR3 reads TGCGCCAGCACCCGGACAGGGAGGTATATCGACGAGCAGTACTTC. This encodes CASTRTGRYIDEQYF.